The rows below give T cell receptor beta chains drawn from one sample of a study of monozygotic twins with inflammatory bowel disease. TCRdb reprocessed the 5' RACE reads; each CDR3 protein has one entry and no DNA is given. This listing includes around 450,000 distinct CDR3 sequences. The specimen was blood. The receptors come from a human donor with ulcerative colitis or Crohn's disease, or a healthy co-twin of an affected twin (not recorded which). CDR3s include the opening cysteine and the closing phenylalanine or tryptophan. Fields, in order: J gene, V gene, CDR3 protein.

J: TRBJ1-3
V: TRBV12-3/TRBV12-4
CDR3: CASRLTGGNTIYF

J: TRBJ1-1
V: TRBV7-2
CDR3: CASSLMGGLGEAFF

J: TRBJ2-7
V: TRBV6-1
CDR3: CASSSLALGSYEQYF

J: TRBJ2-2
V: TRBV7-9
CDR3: CASSLAITELNTGELFF

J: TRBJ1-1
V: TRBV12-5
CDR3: CASGFLGEAFF

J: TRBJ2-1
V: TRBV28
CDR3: CASRESIGTGYNEQFF

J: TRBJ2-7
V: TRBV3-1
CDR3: CASSHKGEQYF

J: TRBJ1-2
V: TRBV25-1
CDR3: CASGQGTYGYTF

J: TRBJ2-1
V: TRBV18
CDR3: CASSRDRGNLNNEQFF

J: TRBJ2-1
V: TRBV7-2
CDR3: CASSFSGSGMDEQFF

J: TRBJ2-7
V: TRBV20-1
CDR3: CSASSSTDEQYF

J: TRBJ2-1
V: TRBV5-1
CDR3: CASSLVVGGGGNEQFF

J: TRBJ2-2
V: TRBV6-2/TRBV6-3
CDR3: CASSPRDRADTGELFF

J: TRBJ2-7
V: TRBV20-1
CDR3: CSAEDLVPSSYEQYF

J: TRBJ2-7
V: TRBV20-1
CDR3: CSARMGRDEQYF

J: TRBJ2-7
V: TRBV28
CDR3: CASSLPLGAGVYEQYF

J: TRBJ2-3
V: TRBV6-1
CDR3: CASSVYRVSGSHTQYF

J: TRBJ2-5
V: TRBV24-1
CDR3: CATSESGTGVRETQYF